The 16 T cell receptor beta chains presented below share a single source sample, sequenced in a study of beta chain features in type 1 diabetes. Study conclusions and caveats: Within each of all four CD4+ subsets, Type 1 diabetes patients had TCRB CDR3s that were moderately but significantly shorter.

These TCRs' antigens remain unknown. Expressed TCRB transcripts were sequenced because the entire RNA isolate underwent reverse transcription. Using immunoSEQ multiplex PCR, the repertoire was profiled, and TCRdb retains in-frame clones only, with some absent. The sample has hundreds of thousands of clones, roughly an eighth seen once; the top ten hold around 0.04%. The sample comprised naive CD4+ T cells from blood. The receptor source for this set is a man younger than 35 with type 1 diabetes.

This clone was seen a handful of times. The chain carries TRBV29-1 and TRBJ2-1, with TRBD1 as a possible D gene (5 bases). Germline CDR1 is SQVTM and CDR2 is ANQGSEA. Trimming removed 4 bases at V and 13 bases at J, with 11 bases between. The CDR3 runs to 10 residues. CDR3 protein: CSVVSGIQFF. The CDR3 coding sequence is TGCAGCGTTGTCTCAGGGATACAGTTCTTC.

This rearrangement joins TRBV4-3 to TRBJ2-5, with a tentative D call TRBD2 (6 bases). The CDR3 totals 17 residues. Germline CDR1 reads LGHNA; CDR2 reads YSLEER. V lost 1 base, J lost 4 bases, and 19 bases lay in between. The CDR3 nucleotides are TGCGCCAGCAGCCAAGTTCACCTGCTCGGGGGAGTAGAGACCCAGTACTTC. This sequence encodes CASSQVHLLGGVETQYF.

This chain links TRBV5-1 with TRBJ2-7, with 7 bases that match TRBD2. CDR1 is SGHRS and CDR2 is YFSETQ in the germline V gene. The V segment lost 4 bases and the J segment 6 bases; nucleotides outside the gene matches: 10. This CDR3 is built from 14 residues. The CDR3: CASSEAGVAGEQYF. CDR3 nucleotides: TGCGCCAGCAGCGAGGCGGGTGTAGCGGGCGAGCAGTACTTC.

This clone turned up a few times. The rearrangement joins TRBV7-9 to TRBJ1-6; 11 bases are shared with TRBD1. The V gene end was trimmed by 0 bases and the J gene end by 9 bases; junction bases not matched to a gene: 1. The CDR3 length is 15 residues. Germline V gene sequence: CDR1 SEHNR, CDR2 FQNEAQ (reference sequence). The CDR3 region has the DNA TGTGCCAGCAGCTTAGCCGGGACAGGGGGTTCACCCCTCCACTTT. Its translation: CASSLAGTGGSPLHF. Full variable domain (missing parts from reference TRBV7-9 and TRBJ1-6): DTGVSQNPRHKITKRGQNVTFRCDPISEHNRLYWYRQTLGQGPEFLTYFQNEAQLEKSRLLSDRFSAERPKGSFSTLEIQRTEQGDSAMYLCASSLAGTGGSPLHFGNGTRLTVT.

This clone showed up just a few times. J is TRBJ2-7 and V is TRBV28; D is perhaps TRBD2 (6 bases). CDR1 MDHEN and CDR2 SYDVKM come from the germline V gene. V was clipped by 3 bases and J by 1 base, with 13 bases between them. The length of the CDR3 is 15 residues. The CDR3 DNA reads TGTGCCAGCAGTTTGGGAGGTGCCGGTTCCTACGAGCAGTACTTC. Its protein product is CASSLGGAGSYEQYF.

The chain links TRBV10-3 to TRBJ2-1; D tentatively reads TRBD1 or TRBD2 (5 bases each). The germline V gene has CDR1 ENHRY and CDR2 SYGVKD. V was clipped by 9 bases and J by 7 bases, with 13 bases between them. CDR3 length: 12 amino acids. CDR3 sequence: CAIRGWGNEQFF. DNA for the CDR3: TGTGCCATAAGGGGATGGGGGAATGAGCAGTTCTTC.

This chain uses TRBV10-2 with TRBJ1-2; 9 nucleotides align to TRBD1. The germline V gene has CDR1 WSHSY and CDR2 SAAADI. The trim removed 7 bases at V and 3 bases at J, leaving 12 bases unmatched. CDR3 length equals 16 residues. This chain's CDR3 is CASTRLGTGYDYGYTF. As DNA, the CDR3 is TGCGCCAGCACCCGATTAGGGACAGGGTACGACTATGGCTACACCTTC.

This clone was seen more than once but under ten times. The chain combines TRBV7-2 with TRBJ1-1; 7 bases line up with TRBD1. The CDR3 totals 11 residues. CDR1 is SGHTA and CDR2 is FQGNSA in the germline V gene. The CDR3 DNA sequence: TGTGGACAGGGAAGGGGAACTGAAGCTTTCTTT. It encodes CGQGRGTEAFF.

V gene TRBV11-2 combines with J gene TRBJ2-1; tentative D call: TRBD2 (5 bases). V was pared by 3 bases and J by 8 bases, with 11 bases between. Germline CDR1 is SGHAT and CDR2 is FQNNGV. This CDR3 is 13 amino acids long. The CDR3 DNA sequence: TGTGCCAGCAGCTTCTGGCAGAGGGATGAGCAGTTCTTC. Translation gives CASSFWQRDEQFF.

This clone was observed a handful of times. V gene TRBV7-9 combines with J gene TRBJ2-7, with D perhaps TRBD1 (5 bases). The CDR3 sequence is 14 residues long. Looked up from germline, CDR1 is SEHNR and CDR2 is FQNEAQ (reference sequence). Between the trimmed V and J ends, which lost 1 base and 0 bases, there was a span of 7 bases. CDR3 loop: CASSLDRPSYEQYF. The DNA of the CDR3 is TGTGCCAGCAGCTTAGACAGGCCCTCCTACGAGCAGTACTTC. Full variable domain (outside the CDR3, taken from reference TRBV7-9 and TRBJ2-7): DTGVSQNPRHKITKRGQNVTFRCDPISEHNRLYWYRQTLGQGPEFLTYFQNEAQLEKSRLLSDRFSAERPKGSFSTLEIQRTEQGDSAMYLCASSLDRPSYEQYFGPGTRLTVT.

This clone was observed a handful of times. This chain links TRBV7-2 with TRBJ2-2; 7 positions match TRBD1. Germline assignment: CDR1 SGHTA and CDR2 FQGNSA. This CDR3 contains 15 residues. V lost 4 bases and J lost 1; bases outside the gene matches: 3. This CDR3 is CASSSRQGNTGELFF. The CDR3 coding sequence is TGTGCCAGCAGCTCACGACAGGGGAACACCGGGGAGCTGTTTTTT.

The rearrangement joins TRBV19 to TRBJ2-5; D may be TRBD2 (6 bases). There are 16 residues in the CDR3. The germline V gene encodes CDR1 LNHDA and CDR2 SQIVND (reference sequence). The V end lost 3 bases, the J end lost 2 bases, and 16 bases lay between the germline ends. CDR3 nucleotides: TGTGCCAGTAGTATCGGGCCCGGGACTGGACAAGAGACCCAGTACTTC. It encodes CASSIGPGTGQETQYF.

This rearrangement joins TRBV25-1 to TRBJ2-7; TRBD1 matches 8 bases. The CDR3 has 14 residues. With 6 bases clipped from V and 1 base from J, the junction kept 5 bases outside the gene matches. Germline CDR1 is MGHDK and CDR2 is SYGVNS. This chain's CDR3 is CASRETGVSYEQYF. CDR3 coding DNA: TGTGCCAGCAGAGAGACAGGGGTATCCTACGAGCAGTACTTC.

This clone has a handful of counts. The V and J genes are TRBV5-6 and TRBJ2-3; TRBD1 matches 7 bases. With V trimmed by 4 bases and J by 6 bases, 5 bases remained unmatched. Germline V gives CDR1 SGHDT, CDR2 YYEEEE. This CDR3 is built from 13 residues. CDR3 sequence reads: CASSLDRRDTQYF. CDR3 DNA: TGTGCCAGCAGCCTGGACAGGAGGGATACGCAGTATTTT.

The chain carries TRBV7-3 and TRBJ2-3; TRBD2 matches 7 bases. Germline assignment: CDR1 SGHTA and CDR2 FQGTGA. The CDR3 length is 15 residues. Unmatched junction bases numbered 8, after V lost 3 bases and J lost 5 bases. CDR3 region: CASSLLGLGVDTQYF. CDR3 coding DNA: TGTGCCAGCAGCTTGCTAGGACTAGGCGTAGATACGCAGTATTTT.

This clone has just a few counts. The rearrangement uses TRBV30 and TRBJ1-4, with D possibly matching TRBD1 (5 bases). The CDR3 contains 13 residues. V was pared by 3 bases and J by 6 bases, with 11 bases between. The germline V gene has CDR1 GTSNPN and CDR2 SVGIG (reference sequence). The CDR3 DNA sequence: TGTGCCTGGAGCTTGGGGGGATATGAAAAACTGTTTTTT. Protein: CAWSLGGYEKLFF.